The clone carrying this T cell receptor beta chain was detected only a few times. What it recognizes is unknown. CDR1 and CDR2 (germline): SEHNR, FQNEAQ (reference sequence). CDR3 length: 14 residues. V lost 4 bases and J lost 4; bases outside the gene matches: 5. The data belong to a study of CD8 T cells in ankylosing spondylitis. TCR beta libraries were made by quantitative 5'-RACE with molecular barcodes. TCRdb reanalysed the 5' RACE reads using MiXCR and keeps one entry per CDR3 protein. The sample shows about 300,000 distinct CDR3 sequences, 11% of them seen only once. General study findings and limits: A number of the motif variants had already been described in reactive arthritis synovial fluid and blood. Disease-linked clones were reportedly significantly enriched in matched ankylosing spondylitis synovial fluid. Within peripheral blood, clones linked to disease were CD8+ and relatively rare.

Material: blood, either unsorted or a sorted T cell fraction (not recorded which). This receptor was taken from a female donor with ankylosing spondylitis or in good health (not recorded which). This rearrangement joins TRBV7-9 to TRBJ1-1; 8 bases match TRBD1. The CDR3 reads CASSSAQGGTEAFF. The DNA of the CDR3 is TGTGCCAGCAGCTCAGCACAGGGGGGCACTGAAGCTTTCTTT. Variable domain in full (rest from reference TRBV7-9 and TRBJ1-1): DTGVSQNPRHKITKRGQNVTFRCDPISEHNRLYWYRQTLGQGPEFLTYFQNEAQLEKSRLLSDRFSAERPKGSFSTLEIQRTEQGDSAMYLCASSSAQGGTEAFFGQGTRLTVV.